This TCR beta chain stems from a study of cytomegalovirus exposure and HLA in healthy donors. Remarks on this clone: Its antigen is currently unknown.

Germline V gene data show CDR1 as ENHRY and CDR2 as SYGVKD. V lost 3 bases to trimming and J lost 4 bases, with 8 bases between them. The CDR3 runs to 13 residues. The data were produced by immunoSEQ multiplex PCR, yet TCRdb's version contains in-frame clones alone and is incomplete. The profile shows more than 95,000 clones, 70% to 90% of them singletons. Overall study findings and caveats: Reported results showed that the classifier diagnosed cytomegalovirus status with high specificity and sensitivity. Altogether, more than 150 TCR beta chains were recorded as cytomegalovirus-associated.

The source of this sequence is a woman aged 18 to 35 in good health and CMV-seronegative. Sequenced sample: PBMCs. The genes are TRBV10-3 and TRBJ2-3; D unclear. CDR3 sequence (DNA): TGTGCCATCAGTGATGAGGCGGCAGATACGCAGTATTTT. Translated: CAISDEAADTQYF.